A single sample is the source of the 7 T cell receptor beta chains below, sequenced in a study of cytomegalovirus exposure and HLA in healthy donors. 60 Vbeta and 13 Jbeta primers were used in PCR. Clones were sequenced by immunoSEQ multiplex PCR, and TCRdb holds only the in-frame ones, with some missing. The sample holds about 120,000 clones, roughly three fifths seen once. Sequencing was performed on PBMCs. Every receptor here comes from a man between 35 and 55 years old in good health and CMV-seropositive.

This CDR3 reads CASIDLRQGAQEQYF. The DNA for the CDR3 is TGTGCCAGCATCGATTTACGACAGGGGGCTCAGGAGCAGTACTTC. V is TRBV6-5 and J is TRBJ2-7; TRBD1 aligns across 10 bases. The germline gives CDR1 MNHEY, CDR2 SVGAGI. V was clipped by 7 bases and J by 7 bases; unmatched bases: 13. The CDR3 sequence is 15 residues long.

CDR3 coding DNA: TGTGCCAGCAGCTCCCCGACTAGCGGGGTCCTCGAGCAGTACTTC. Translation: CASSSPTSGVLEQYF. This rearrangement joins TRBV7-2 to TRBJ2-7; 11 bases are shared with TRBD2. The CDR3 runs 15 residues. Germline loops: CDR1 SGHTA, CDR2 FQGNSA. The V segment lost 4 bases and the J segment 6 bases; nucleotides outside the gene matches: 8.

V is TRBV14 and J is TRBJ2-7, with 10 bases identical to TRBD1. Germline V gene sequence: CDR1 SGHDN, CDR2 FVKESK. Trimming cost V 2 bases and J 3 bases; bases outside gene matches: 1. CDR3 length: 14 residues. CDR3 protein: CASSQWTGGYEQYF. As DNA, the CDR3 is TGTGCCAGCAGCCAATGGACAGGGGGCTACGAGCAGTACTTC.

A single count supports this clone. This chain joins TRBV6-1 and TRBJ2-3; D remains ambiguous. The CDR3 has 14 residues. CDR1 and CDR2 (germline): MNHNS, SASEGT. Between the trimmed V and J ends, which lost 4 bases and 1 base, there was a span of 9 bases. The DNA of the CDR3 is TGTGCCAGCAGTGCCCAACGGGGCACAGATACGCAGTATTTT. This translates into CASSAQRGTDTQYF.

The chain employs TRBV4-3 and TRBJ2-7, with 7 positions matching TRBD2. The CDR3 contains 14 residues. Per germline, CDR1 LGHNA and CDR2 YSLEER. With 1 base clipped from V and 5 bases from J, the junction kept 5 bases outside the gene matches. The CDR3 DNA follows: TGCGCCAGCAGCCAAGTTGGGGGGGAGGACGAGCAGTACTTC. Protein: CASSQVGGEDEQYF.

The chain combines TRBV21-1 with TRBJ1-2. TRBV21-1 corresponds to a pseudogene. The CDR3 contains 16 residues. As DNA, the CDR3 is TGTGCCAGCAGCAAAGTCTTCCTGCCTGGGGGGTATGGCTACACCTTC. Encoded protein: CASSKVFLPGGYGYTF.

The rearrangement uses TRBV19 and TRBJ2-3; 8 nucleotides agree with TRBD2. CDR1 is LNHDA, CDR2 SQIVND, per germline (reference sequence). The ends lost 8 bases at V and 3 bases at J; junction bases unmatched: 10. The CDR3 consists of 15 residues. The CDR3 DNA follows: TGTGCCAGTCGACGGGGGGGCTTTGCAACAGATACGCAGTATTTT. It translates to CASRRGGFATDTQYF.